Listed below are T cell receptor beta chains from one sample, sequenced in a study of blood T cell dynamics during melanoma immunotherapy. The protocol was immunoSEQ multiplex PCR, while the TCRdb copy is restricted to in-frame clones and leaves out a portion. The sample shows about 8,500 clones, around 84% of them seen only once. Sequenced here: blood, sampled from a patient treated with checkpoint blockade. These receptor sequences come from a human donor with melanoma. Each CDR3 is given with its conserved first and last residue. Each record gives: J gene, clone size, D gene, V gene, CDR3 protein, CDR3 DNA. D genes are given only for firm matches. Only part of the rows carry a size: once, few, many, or a class if the clone is expanded.

j_call: TRBJ1-4
clone_size: few
d_call: TRBD1
v_call: TRBV18
cdr3_aa: CASSAVGQGDEKLFF
cdr3_nt: TGTGCCAGCTCAGCAGTGGGACAGGGAGACGAAAAACTGTTTTTT

j_call: TRBJ2-7
clone_size: NA
d_call: NA
v_call: TRBV4-3
cdr3_aa: CASSQGTARMDEQYF
cdr3_nt: TGCGCCAGCAGCCAAGGGACGGCGAGGATGGACGAGCAGTACTTC

j_call: TRBJ1-4
clone_size: NA
d_call: NA
v_call: TRBV30
cdr3_aa: CAWSAGEKLFF
cdr3_nt: TGTGCCTGGAGTGCTGGGGAAAAACTGTTTTTT

j_call: TRBJ2-1
clone_size: NA
d_call: TRBD2
v_call: TRBV14
cdr3_aa: CASSPSGTNPLEQFF
cdr3_nt: TGTGCCAGCAGCCCGTCCGGGACTAATCCCCTTGAGCAGTTCTTC

j_call: TRBJ1-2
clone_size: NA
d_call: NA
v_call: TRBV27
cdr3_aa: CASSPGHGYGYTF
cdr3_nt: TGTGCCAGCAGTCCGGGACATGGATATGGCTACACCTTC

j_call: TRBJ2-7
clone_size: NA
d_call: TRBD2
v_call: TRBV18
cdr3_aa: CASSPPSRGDEQYF
cdr3_nt: TGTGCCAGCTCACCACCGTCACGGGGGGACGAGCAGTACTTC

j_call: TRBJ2-5
clone_size: once
d_call: TRBD2
v_call: TRBV5-4
cdr3_aa: CASSLFGQRGREETQYF
cdr3_nt: TGTGCCAGCAGCTTATTCGGCCAGCGGGGGAGAGAAGAGACCCAGTACTTC

j_call: TRBJ1-4
clone_size: once
d_call: NA
v_call: TRBV19
cdr3_aa: CASAPTWATNEKLFF
cdr3_nt: TGTGCCAGTGCCCCCACTTGGGCAACTAATGAAAAACTGTTTTTT

j_call: TRBJ2-1
clone_size: NA
d_call: TRBD2
v_call: TRBV4-1
cdr3_aa: CASNGGSSYNEQFF
cdr3_nt: TGCGCCAGCAATGGCGGGAGCTCCTACAATGAGCAGTTCTTC

j_call: TRBJ2-5
clone_size: NA
d_call: TRBD2
v_call: TRBV28
cdr3_aa: CASSLGGANVGETQYF
cdr3_nt: TGTGCCAGCAGTCTCGGGGGGGCGAATGTGGGAGAGACCCAGTACTTC

j_call: TRBJ2-2
clone_size: NA
d_call: NA
v_call: TRBV5-4
cdr3_aa: CASTPSAEANTGELFF
cdr3_nt: TGTGCCAGCACTCCGAGTGCGGAAGCGAACACCGGGGAGCTGTTTTTT

j_call: TRBJ1-1
clone_size: NA
d_call: TRBD1
v_call: TRBV29-1
cdr3_aa: CSVEGDRGNTEAFF
cdr3_nt: TGCAGCGTTGAGGGGGACAGAGGGAACACTGAAGCTTTCTTT